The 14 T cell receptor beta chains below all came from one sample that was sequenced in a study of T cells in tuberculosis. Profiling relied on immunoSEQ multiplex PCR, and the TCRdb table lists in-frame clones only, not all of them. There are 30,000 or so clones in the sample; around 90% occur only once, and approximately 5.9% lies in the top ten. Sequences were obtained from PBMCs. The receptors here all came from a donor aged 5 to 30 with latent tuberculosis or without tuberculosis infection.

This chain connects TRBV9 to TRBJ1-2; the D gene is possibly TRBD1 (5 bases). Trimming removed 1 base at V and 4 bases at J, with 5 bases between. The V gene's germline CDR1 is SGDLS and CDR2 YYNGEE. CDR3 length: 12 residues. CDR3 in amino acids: CASSVQGYGYTF. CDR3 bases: TGTGCCAGCAGCGTACAGGGCTATGGCTACACCTTC.

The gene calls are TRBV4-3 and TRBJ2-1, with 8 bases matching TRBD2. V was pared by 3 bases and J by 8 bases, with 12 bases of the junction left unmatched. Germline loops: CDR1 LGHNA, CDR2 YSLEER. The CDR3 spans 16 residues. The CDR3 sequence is CASSHRFGGGSDEQFF. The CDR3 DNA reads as TGCGCCAGCAGCCACCGATTCGGGGGGGGCAGCGATGAGCAGTTCTTC.

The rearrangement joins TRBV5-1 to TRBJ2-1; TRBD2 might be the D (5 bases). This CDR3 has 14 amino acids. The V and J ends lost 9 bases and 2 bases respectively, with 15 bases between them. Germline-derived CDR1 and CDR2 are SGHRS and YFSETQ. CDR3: CATSPRGTYNEQFF. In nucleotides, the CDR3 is TGCGCCACCTCTCCCCGGGGTACCTACAATGAGCAGTTCTTC.

This CDR3 is CASSRQGDHEQYF. The CDR3, as DNA: TGTGCCAGCAGCAGACAGGGGGACCACGAGCAGTACTTC. The rearrangement links TRBV6-1 to TRBJ2-7; 9 positions agree with TRBD1. Germline trimming cut 6 bases from V and 5 bases from J; bases unmatched to any gene: 5. Germline values: CDR1 MNHNS, CDR2 SASEGT. The CDR3 loop spans 13 amino acids.

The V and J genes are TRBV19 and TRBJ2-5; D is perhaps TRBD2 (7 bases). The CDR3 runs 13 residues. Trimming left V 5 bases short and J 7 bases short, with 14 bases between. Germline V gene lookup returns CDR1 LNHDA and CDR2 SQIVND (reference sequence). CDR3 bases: TGTGCCAGTAGTGCGGGGGCCCCCCCGACCCAGTACTTC. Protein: CASSAGAPPTQYF.

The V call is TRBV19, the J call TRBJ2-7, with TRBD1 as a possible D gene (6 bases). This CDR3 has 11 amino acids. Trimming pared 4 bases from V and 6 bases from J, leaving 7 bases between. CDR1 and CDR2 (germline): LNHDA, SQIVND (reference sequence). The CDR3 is CASSNRAEQYF. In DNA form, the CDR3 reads TGTGCCAGTAGTAACAGGGCCGAGCAGTACTTC.

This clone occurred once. CDR3 sequence reads: CASSGAESQPQHF. Written as DNA, the CDR3 is TGTGCCAGCTCGGGGGCAGAAAGTCAGCCCCAGCATTTT. The rearrangement links TRBV18 to TRBJ1-5, with D possibly matching TRBD1 (6 bases). This CDR3 region has 13 residues. Trimming left V 6 bases short and J 6 bases short, with 12 bases between. Germline CDR1 and CDR2: KGHSH and LQKENI.

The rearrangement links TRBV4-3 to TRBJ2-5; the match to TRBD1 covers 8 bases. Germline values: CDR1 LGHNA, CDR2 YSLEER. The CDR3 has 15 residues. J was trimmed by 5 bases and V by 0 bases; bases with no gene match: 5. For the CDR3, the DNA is TGCGCCAGCAGCCAAGATTACAGGGGGTGGGAGACCCAGTACTTC. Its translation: CASSQDYRGWETQYF.

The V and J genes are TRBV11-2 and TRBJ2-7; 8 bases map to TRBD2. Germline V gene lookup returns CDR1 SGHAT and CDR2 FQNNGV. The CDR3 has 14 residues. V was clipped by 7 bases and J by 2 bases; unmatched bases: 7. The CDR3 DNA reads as TGTGCCAGCAAGATAGCGGGACCTACCTACGAGCAGTACTTC. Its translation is CASKIAGPTYEQYF.

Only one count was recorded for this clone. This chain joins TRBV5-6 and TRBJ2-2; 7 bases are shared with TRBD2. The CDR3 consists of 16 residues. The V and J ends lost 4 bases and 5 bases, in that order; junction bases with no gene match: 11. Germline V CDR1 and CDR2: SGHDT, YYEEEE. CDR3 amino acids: CASSGKPREVTGELFF. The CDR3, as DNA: TGTGCCAGCAGCGGGAAGCCTCGGGAGGTAACCGGGGAGCTGTTTTTT.

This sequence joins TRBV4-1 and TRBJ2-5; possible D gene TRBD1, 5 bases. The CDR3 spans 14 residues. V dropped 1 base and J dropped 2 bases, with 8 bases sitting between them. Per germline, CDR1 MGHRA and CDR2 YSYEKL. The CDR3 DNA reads TGCGCCAGCAGCCAAGGACAGTCTCAAGAGACCCAGTACTTC. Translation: CASSQGQSQETQYF.

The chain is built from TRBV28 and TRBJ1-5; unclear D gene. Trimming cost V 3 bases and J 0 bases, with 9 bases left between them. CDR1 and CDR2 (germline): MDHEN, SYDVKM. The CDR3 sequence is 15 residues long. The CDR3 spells CASSFRVYSNQPQHF. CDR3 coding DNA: TGTGCCAGCAGTTTCCGGGTTTATAGCAATCAGCCCCAGCATTTT.

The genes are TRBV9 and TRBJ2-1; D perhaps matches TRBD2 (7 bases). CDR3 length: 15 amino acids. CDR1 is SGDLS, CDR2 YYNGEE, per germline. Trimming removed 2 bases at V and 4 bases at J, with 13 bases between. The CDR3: CASSVDGGPYNEQFF. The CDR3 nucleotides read TGTGCCAGCAGCGTGGACGGGGGGCCTTACAATGAGCAGTTCTTC. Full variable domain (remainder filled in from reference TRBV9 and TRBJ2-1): DSGVTQTPKHLITATGQRVTLRCSPRSGDLSVYWYQQSLDQGLQFLIQYYNGEERAKGNILERFSAQQFPDLHSELNLSSLELGDSALYFCASSVDGGPYNEQFFGPGTRLTVL.

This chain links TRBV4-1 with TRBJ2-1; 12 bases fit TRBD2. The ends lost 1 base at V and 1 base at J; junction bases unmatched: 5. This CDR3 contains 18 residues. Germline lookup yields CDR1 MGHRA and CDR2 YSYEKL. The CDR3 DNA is TGCGCCAGCAGCCAAGGAGCTAGCGGGGGGGCGTCCTACAATGAGCAGTTCTTC. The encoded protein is CASSQGASGGASYNEQFF.